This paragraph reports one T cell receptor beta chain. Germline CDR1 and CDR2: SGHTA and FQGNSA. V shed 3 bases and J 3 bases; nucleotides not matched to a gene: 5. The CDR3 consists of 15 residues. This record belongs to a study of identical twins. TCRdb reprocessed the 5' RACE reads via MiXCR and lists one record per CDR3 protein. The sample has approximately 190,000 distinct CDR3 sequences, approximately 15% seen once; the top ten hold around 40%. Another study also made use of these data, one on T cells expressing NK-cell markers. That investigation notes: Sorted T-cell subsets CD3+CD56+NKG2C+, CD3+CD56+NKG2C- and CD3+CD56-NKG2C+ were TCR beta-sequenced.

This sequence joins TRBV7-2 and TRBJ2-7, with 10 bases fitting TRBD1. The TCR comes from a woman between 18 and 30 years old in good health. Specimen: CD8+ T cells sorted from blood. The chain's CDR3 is CASSFGTGDYYEQYF. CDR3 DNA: TGTGCCAGCAGCTTCGGGACAGGGGATTACTACGAGCAGTACTTC.